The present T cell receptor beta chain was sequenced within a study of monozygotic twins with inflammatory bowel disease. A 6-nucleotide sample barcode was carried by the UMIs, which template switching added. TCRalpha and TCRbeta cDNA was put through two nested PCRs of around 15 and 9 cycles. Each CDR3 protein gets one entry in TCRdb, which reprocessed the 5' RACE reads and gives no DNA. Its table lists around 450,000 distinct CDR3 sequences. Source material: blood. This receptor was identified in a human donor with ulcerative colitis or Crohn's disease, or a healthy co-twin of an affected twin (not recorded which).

The chain's CDR3 is CASSVAAGATGELFF. V and J are TRBV9 and TRBJ2-2; TCRdb names TRBD1, which stays unverified in the absence of DNA. CDR3 length equals 15 residues. Germline V gives CDR1 SGDLS, CDR2 YYNGEE.